This T cell receptor beta chain was found in a study of CD8 T cells in ankylosing spondylitis (dated by TCRdb to the late 2010s). Study-wide context: The study profiled T cell receptor beta repertoires in healthy donors and ankylosing spondylitis patients to find disease-linked TCR variants. The whole study cohort included over a hundred healthy donors and some 27 ankylosing spondylitis patients. Peripheral blood samples were taken, and synovial fluid was additionally collected from ankylosing spondylitis patients.

Sequencing instrument: Illumina HiSeq 2500. Quantitative 5'-RACE with molecular barcodes was the method used to prepare the TCR beta libraries. In the source study's methods: To identify disease-linked TCR variants, a new computational method was used, one built on a probabilistic model of VDJ rearrangement. TCRdb itself trimmed the public reads at Q25 with fastp, ran MiXCR and retained productive beta chains. Entries are consolidated by CDR3 protein sequence, retaining the most common genes and DNA. TCRdb's processing, not the authors' own work, is the source of the V and J calls. A total of roughly 150,000 distinct CDR3 sequences appear in this sample, under 35% of them only once. The top ten constitute approximately 6% of the sample. As regards this clonotype: It lacks a known antigen. Base qualities were left out, and no much larger clone turns up one base away.

Results the study describes overall, beyond this receptor: According to the report, matched synovial fluid samples from ankylosing spondylitis patients were significantly enriched for the disease-linked clones. Blood from ankylosing spondylitis patients appeared to be characterized by a TCR beta motif made up of several highly homologous amino acid variants. Some motif variants were previously reported in synovial fluid and blood of reactive arthritis patients, suggesting common disease-initiation mechanisms. The disease-linked clones showed a CD8+ phenotype and occurred at relatively low frequencies in peripheral blood.

Counted from cysteine to phenylalanine, this CDR3 has 16 amino acids. The read is trimmed to its CDR3 DNA, 48 bases read in frame from base 1. Deletion took 3 bases off V and 2 bases off J, with a span of 17 bases between the germline ends. Sequences SGHDT (CDR1) and YYEEEE (CDR2) are obtained from the germline V gene. For each ankylosing spondylitis patient, the synovial fluid sample was matched to a blood sample from that same patient. The chain is encoded by TRBV5-6 joined to TRBJ1-1, with a weak D call of TRBD1 (5 bases match). Material: synovial fluid, either unsorted or a sorted T cell fraction (not recorded which). This clonotype originated in a male donor with ankylosing spondylitis. The CDR3 loop reads CASSSFWGPGNTEAFF. The DNA reads as follows: TGTGCCAGCAGCTCCTTTTGGGGACCTGGTAACACTGAAGCTTTCTTT.